This T cell receptor beta chain emerged from a study of shared clonotypes between healthy human individuals. The overall study: CD8 memory received one plate per donor, CD8 naive two, CD4 memory three and CD4 naive three.

A word on this clone: Its specificity is not known.

All donors were Caucasian adults living in Nashville, Tennessee. Study-level findings and limits: Researchers sampled blood only, noting tissue repertoires likely differ.

This CDR3 region has 14 residues. Germline-derived CDR1 and CDR2 are LNHDA and SQIVND (reference sequence). With 7 bases clipped from V and 6 bases from J, the junction kept 7 bases outside the gene matches. The data were produced by immunoSEQ multiplex PCR, yet TCRdb's version contains in-frame clones alone and is incomplete. The table shows over 1.5 million clones, with 95% to 99% occurring only once. The chain recombines TRBV19 with TRBJ1-4; 8 bases fit TRBD1. The TCR originated in a man aged 25-40 years in good health. The sequenced sample was naive CD4+ T cells sorted from blood. The sample's subset: CD45RA+ positively selected. In DNA form, the CDR3 reads TGTGCCAGTACCAAGGACAGGGAGTATGAAAAACTGTTTTTT. Protein sequence: CASTKDREYEKLFF.